The rows below give T cell receptor beta chains drawn from one sample of a study of CD8 T cells in Susac syndrome. MiXCR, run by TCRdb on the immunoSEQ multiplex PCR reads, gives a single entry per CDR3 protein. The table shows about 69,000 distinct CDR3 sequences, with more than 85% occurring only once. Sequencing was done on a sample of CD8+ T cells from PBMCs. The origin of the receptors is a human donor in good health. Both conserved end residues are part of each CDR3. D genes are given only for firm matches.

V: TRBV9; D: .; length: 15; J: TRBJ2-5; CDR3: CASSPGHTNQETQYF
V: TRBV3-1; D: .; length: 13; J: TRBJ2-7; CDR3: CASSLTASYEQYF
V: TRBV29-1; D: TRBD2; length: 18; J: TRBJ2-1; CDR3: CSVEGILAGGFSYNEQFF
V: TRBV7-9; D: .; length: 13; J: TRBJ1-1; CDR3: CASSETGYTEAFF
V: TRBV13; D: TRBD2; length: 16; J: TRBJ2-3; CDR3: CASSFRNSGGADTQYF
V: TRBV12-3/TRBV12-4; D: .; length: 12; J: TRBJ2-1; CDR3: CASTFTYNEQFF
V: TRBV20-1; D: .; length: 14; J: TRBJ2-3; CDR3: CSGKGGGAADTQYF
V: TRBV29-1; D: .; length: 15; J: TRBJ1-2; CDR3: CSVFDLTSDSYGYTF
V: TRBV6-6; D: .; length: 13; J: TRBJ1-5; CDR3: CASTWEGYQPQHF
V: TRBV13; D: .; length: 14; J: TRBJ1-1; CDR3: CASSLEGGGQTRIF
V: TRBV14; D: TRBD1; length: 13; J: TRBJ2-1; CDR3: CASSPPATGKQFF
V: TRBV3-1; D: .; length: 13; J: TRBJ1-4; CDR3: CASGSQGREKLFF
V: TRBV5-4; D: .; length: 16; J: TRBJ2-7; CDR3: CASSPPPGVEAYEQYF
V: TRBV21-1; D: .; length: 13; J: TRBJ2-2; CDR3: CASSLGGSGELFF
V: TRBV12-3/TRBV12-4; D: TRBD1; length: 18; J: TRBJ2-1; CDR3: CASSLGPAGQGGVTEQFF
V: TRBV29-1; D: .; length: 9; J: TRBJ2-1; CDR3: CSVGVEQFF
V: TRBV4-1; D: TRBD2; length: 16; J: TRBJ2-2; CDR3: CASSHVAGVNTGELFF
V: TRBV29-1; D: .; length: 14; J: TRBJ1-2; CDR3: CSVDDGEGDYGYTF
V: TRBV3-1; D: TRBD1; length: 17; J: TRBJ2-2; CDR3: CASRVIGGTGRVGELFF
V: TRBV29-1; D: TRBD2; length: 15; J: TRBJ2-1; CDR3: CSVELAGEPYNEQFF
V: TRBV7-9; D: TRBD1; length: 15; J: TRBJ2-5; CDR3: CASRSGTADQETQYF
V: TRBV29-1; D: .; length: 16; J: TRBJ2-1; CDR3: CSVEDGLSAAKDEQFF
V: TRBV9; D: TRBD2; length: 16; J: TRBJ2-5; CDR3: CASSARGGARVETQYF
V: TRBV20-1; D: .; length: 12; J: TRBJ1-1; CDR3: CSAPTGWGEAFF
V: TRBV7-9; D: .; length: 16; J: TRBJ1-2; CDR3: CASSLGGGNPNYGYTF
V: TRBV20-1; D: .; length: 13; J: TRBJ2-7; CDR3: CSATGPVDYEQYF
V: TRBV16; D: .; length: 15; J: TRBJ2-2; CDR3: CASSRSDGPPGELFF
V: TRBV7-9; D: .; length: 15; J: TRBJ2-7; CDR3: CASSPQSVYSYEQYF
V: TRBV9; D: TRBD2; length: 14; J: TRBJ2-5; CDR3: CASSVAGGEETQYF
V: TRBV28; D: .; length: 14; J: TRBJ2-3; CDR3: CASSFRGGGDTQYF
V: TRBV5-1; D: .; length: 14; J: TRBJ1-1; CDR3: CASSLGDMNTEAFF
V: TRBV7-3; D: .; length: 13; J: TRBJ2-3; CDR3: CASSRLRSDTQYF
V: TRBV29-1; D: .; length: 13; J: TRBJ1-1; CDR3: CSARTDTFTEAFF
V: TRBV4-3; D: TRBD1; length: 15; J: TRBJ2-5; CDR3: CASSQGTGGLETQYF
V: TRBV4-1; D: .; length: 14; J: TRBJ1-1; CDR3: CASSHSNGGSEAFF
V: TRBV7-9; D: .; length: 13; J: TRBJ2-2; CDR3: CASSSTGSGELFF
V: TRBV13; D: TRBD1; length: 14; J: TRBJ1-1; CDR3: CASSKGQTNTEAFF
V: TRBV5-6; D: .; length: 14; J: TRBJ2-7; CDR3: CASSLVQGPYEQYF
V: TRBV7-3; D: TRBD2; length: 15; J: TRBJ2-1; CDR3: CASSLNGLANAEQFF